This TCR beta chain was documented in a study of response to subunit inactivated influenza vaccine. Whole-study results and caveats: Authors suggested each seasonal flu vaccination may recruit only limited numbers of new T cells.

TCRdb recomputed calls from the RT-PCR reads with MiXCR, one row per CDR3 protein. The table shows over 750,000 distinct CDR3 sequences, with 21% occurring only once. The CDR3 runs 16 residues. Germline assignment: CDR1 SGHRS and CDR2 YFSETQ. The ends lost 5 bases at V and 3 bases at J; junction bases unmatched: 10. Regarding this clonotype: Its antigen is unidentified.

The sequencing here drew on PBMCs from blood, taken 4 to 6 days after vaccination. This chain connects TRBV5-1 to TRBJ2-3, with 9 positions matching TRBD2. This receptor was obtained from a man between 50 and 59 years old who received an inactivated influenza vaccine. The CDR3 DNA is TGCGCCAGCAGGGCACCGGGACTAGCCCAAACAGATACGCAGTATTTT. Its protein is CASRAPGLAQTDTQYF.